The rows below give T cell receptor beta chains drawn from one sample of a study of shared clonotypes between healthy human individuals. TCRdb's copy holds only in-frame clones and misses some; the assay was immunoSEQ multiplex PCR. The profile shows more than 1,200,000 clones, 98% of them singletons. The specimen was naive CD4+ T cells sorted from blood. These receptors were taken from a man aged 25-45 years in good health. Each CDR3 is given with its conserved first and last residue. A D gene is named only where the DNA matches it firmly. For some rows the clone size is stated as once, few or many, or as a class when expanded; others skip it.

TRBV5-1,NA,14,TRBJ2-7,NA,TGCGCCAGCAGCTTGTCTGTCGCCGCCTACGAGCAGTACTTC,CASSLSVAAYEQYF
TRBV11-2,NA,14,TRBJ1-2,NA,TGTGCCAGCAGGCAAACGGGGGCTAACTATGGCTACACCTTC,CASRQTGANYGYTF
TRBV28,NA,12,TRBJ1-5,NA,TGTGCCAGCAGTTTGGGCAATCAGCCCCAGCATTTT,CASSLGNQPQHF
TRBV5-1,once,15,TRBJ2-3,NA,TGCGCCAGCAGCTCGATAGGCCAGAGCACAGATACGCAGTATTTT,CASSSIGQSTDTQYF
TRBV5-4,NA,14,TRBJ2-3,NA,TGTGCCAGCAGCTCCCCCGACATTCCAGATACGCAGTATTTT,CASSSPDIPDTQYF
TRBV7-9,NA,16,TRBJ2-7,TRBD2,TGTGCCAGCAGCTTAGCGTTGCGGGAGGGTTTGTACGAGCAGTACTTC,CASSLALREGLYEQYF
TRBV5-4,NA,17,TRBJ2-1,NA,TGTGCCAGCAGTCGAAAATTAGCGGCCTCCTCCTACAATGAGCAGTTCTTC,CASSRKLAASSYNEQFF
TRBV5-1,NA,14,TRBJ1-2,TRBD1,TGCGCCAGCAGCCCGGACAGGGCGGGCTATGGCTACACCTTC,CASSPDRAGYGYTF
TRBV5-1,NA,16,TRBJ1-2,TRBD1,TGCGCCAGCAGCTTGTCCCCCCAGGGGGCGGGTGGTGGCTACACCTTC,CASSLSPQGAGGGYTF
TRBV2,NA,14,TRBJ2-7,NA,TGTGCCAGCAGTGGCGTAGGCCGACGATACGAGCAGTACTTC,CASSGVGRRYEQYF
TRBV7-9,NA,13,TRBJ1-2,NA,TGTGCCAGCAGCTATGACGGGTTGTATGGCTACACCTTC,CASSYDGLYGYTF
TRBV28,NA,15,TRBJ1-5,NA,TGTGCCAGCAGTTTCGTAGGGGAGGGCAATCAGCCCCAGCATTTT,CASSFVGEGNQPQHF
TRBV7-6,NA,13,TRBJ2-7,TRBD1,TGTGCCAGCAGCTCCCGGACAGGCGTAGAGCAGTACTTC,CASSSRTGVEQYF
TRBV4-1,once,13,TRBJ2-7,NA,TGCGCCAGCAGACCCGACAGGAGTGGCGAGCAGTACTTC,CASRPDRSGEQYF
TRBV7-6,NA,12,TRBJ2-7,NA,TGTGCCAGCAGCCCTGGGCCATACGAGCAGTACTTC,CASSPGPYEQYF
TRBV11-2,NA,12,TRBJ2-7,NA,TGTGCAGTTACAGGGGGGGGCTACGAGCAGTACTTC,CAVTGGGYEQYF
TRBV7-2,NA,17,TRBJ2-2,TRBD2,TGTGCCAGCAGCCCCCTAGCGGGATCGCCGAACACCGGGGAGCTGTTTTTT,CASSPLAGSPNTGELFF
TRBV27,NA,14,TRBJ2-2,TRBD1,TGTGCCATTAGAGGGCAGGGGGCGGCCGGGGAGCTGTTTTTT,CAIRGQGAAGELFF
TRBV18,once,13,TRBJ2-1,TRBD2,TGTGCCAGCTCACTTCGACTAGCCCTTGAGCAGTTCTTC,CASSLRLALEQFF
TRBV7-8,once,16,TRBJ2-7,NA,TGTGCCAGCAGCTTATTCGGTCGGAGTGTGATCTCATCGCAGTACTTC,CASSLFGRSVISSQYF
TRBV7-2,NA,19,TRBJ2-5,NA,TGTGCCAGCAGCTTATATCGATCCCTGGGGCTAGCGATGGTCGGAGCCCAGTACTTC,CASSLYRSLGLAMVGAQYF
TRBV28,NA,18,TRBJ2-1,TRBD2,TGTGCCAGCAGTTTAGTGAACTTAGCGGGAGCACGGTACAATGAGCAGTTCTTC,CASSLVNLAGARYNEQFF
TRBV5-1,NA,14,TRBJ2-5,NA,TGCGCCAGCAGCTTGGAGGCAGGTCAAGAGACCCAGTACTTC,CASSLEAGQETQYF
TRBV9,NA,15,TRBJ2-7,TRBD1,TGTGCCAGCAGCGCCGCACAGGGGGCGCTGGGCGAGCAGTACTTC,CASSAAQGALGEQYF
TRBV28,NA,14,TRBJ2-1,TRBD1,TGTGCCAGCAGCCGGACAGGGTACCACAATGAGCAGTTCTTC,CASSRTGYHNEQFF
TRBV19,NA,14,TRBJ2-7,TRBD1,TGTGCCAGTAGCCTGAACAGGGGGCCCTACGAGCAGTACTTC,CASSLNRGPYEQYF
TRBV28,NA,14,TRBJ2-3,TRBD2,TGTGCCAGCAGACTTAGCGGGAGCACAGATACGCAGTATTTT,CASRLSGSTDTQYF
TRBV18,NA,14,TRBJ2-7,NA,TGTGCCAGCTCTCCCGGACAGACAGCCTACGAGCAGTACTTC,CASSPGQTAYEQYF
TRBV7-9,once,15,TRBJ2-1,TRBD2,TGTGCCAGCAGCTGGACTAGCGGGATGGGGAATGAGCAGTTCTTC,CASSWTSGMGNEQFF
TRBV5-4,NA,14,TRBJ2-7,NA,TGTGCCAGCAGCCGACAGTCGAATTCCTACGAGCAGTACTTC,CASSRQSNSYEQYF
TRBV5-4,NA,12,TRBJ2-7,NA,TGTGCCAGCAGCTTGGACAGCTTCGAGCAGTACTTC,CASSLDSFEQYF
TRBV12-5,NA,15,TRBJ2-7,NA,TGTGCTAGTGGTTTGGGGTTAGGGCGGTCCTACGAGCAGTACTTC,CASGLGLGRSYEQYF
TRBV7-2,NA,14,TRBJ2-1,NA,TGTGCCAGCAGCTTAGTGACTAGGGGGGCCGAGCAGTTCTTC,CASSLVTRGAEQFF
TRBV5-1,NA,15,TRBJ2-3,TRBD2,TGCGCCAGCAGCACCGGGACTAGCGGGAGACTTACGCAGTATTTT,CASSTGTSGRLTQYF
TRBV27,NA,14,TRBJ2-3,NA,TGTGCCAGCCGGACAGGACTATACACAGATACGCAGTATTTT,CASRTGLYTDTQYF
TRBV10-3,NA,16,TRBJ2-5,TRBD2,TGTGCCATCAGTGAGTCAGCAGCGGGAGGCGTAGGGACCCAGTACTTC,CAISESAAGGVGTQYF
TRBV23-1,NA,15,TRBJ2-7,NA,TGCGCCAGCAGCCAAGAGTTTGGGACACTCCACGAGCAGTACTTC,CASSQEFGTLHEQYF
TRBV18,NA,15,TRBJ2-1,NA,TGTGCCAGCTCACGGGATCTCGGGGCCTACAATGAGCAGTTCTTC,CASSRDLGAYNEQFF
TRBV5-6,NA,15,TRBJ2-7,TRBD2,TGTGCCAGCAGCTTGATTGCGGGAGTCGGCTCCGAGCAGTACTTC,CASSLIAGVGSEQYF
TRBV7-8,once,18,TRBJ1-5,NA,TGTGCCAGCAGCCCATCTGCAACAGTCAGGAGCCACAATCAGCCCCAGCATTTT,CASSPSATVRSHNQPQHF
TRBV14,NA,17,TRBJ2-1,NA,TGTGCCAGCAGCCAAGAGGGACGGGGCAGGTTTGCCAATGAGCAGTTCTTC,CASSQEGRGRFANEQFF
TRBV7-8,few,16,TRBJ2-1,NA,TGTGCCAGCAGCTTAGAGCGGTTTAGATCCTACAATGAGCAGTTCTTC,CASSLERFRSYNEQFF
TRBV5-1,NA,14,TRBJ2-5,TRBD2,TGCGCCAGCAGCTCAGTAGCGGGAGAAGAGACCCAGTACTTC,CASSSVAGEETQYF
TRBV5-1,NA,16,TRBJ2-1,NA,TGCGCCAGCAGCTTGGGCGGACTTAATTCCTACAATGAGCAGTTCTTC,CASSLGGLNSYNEQFF
TRBV28,NA,13,TRBJ1-2,NA,TGTGCCAGCAATCGCAGGGGAGGCTATGGCTACACCTTC,CASNRRGGYGYTF
TRBV5-1,NA,13,TRBJ2-2,NA,TGCGCCAGCAGCTTGGAATACACCGGGGAGCTGTTTTTT,CASSLEYTGELFF
TRBV5-1,NA,13,TRBJ2-1,NA,TGCGCCAGCAGCTTGACCCTAGCCAATGAGCAGTTCTTC,CASSLTLANEQFF
TRBV7-2,NA,15,TRBJ2-2,TRBD2,TGTGCCAGCAGCTCCCCGACTAGCTGGGGCGGGGAGCTGTTTTTT,CASSSPTSWGGELFF
TRBV2,NA,13,TRBJ2-4,NA,TGTGCCAGCAGGGACATCTCTAAAAACATTCAGTACTTC,CASRDISKNIQYF
TRBV7-2,NA,13,TRBJ2-7,TRBD2,TGTGCCAGCAGCGTGAGACTAGCGGGAGAGCAGTACTTC,CASSVRLAGEQYF
TRBV7-8,NA,14,TRBJ1-5,NA,TGTGCCAGCAGCGGCATCAGCAGCAATCAGCCCCAGCATTTT,CASSGISSNQPQHF
TRBV5-1,once,15,TRBJ2-2,TRBD1,TGCGCCAGCAGCCCCGACAGGGTAGGAACCGGGGAGCTGTTTTTT,CASSPDRVGTGELFF
TRBV29-1,NA,16,TRBJ2-7,TRBD2,TGCAGCGCCTCCGGGACTAGCGGGACGAGCTCCTACGAGCAGTACTTC,CSASGTSGTSSYEQYF
TRBV11-2,NA,15,TRBJ2-7,TRBD2,TGTGCCAGCAGCTTAGTAGCGGGAGCTGTCTACGAGCAGTACTTC,CASSLVAGAVYEQYF
TRBV9,once,14,TRBJ1-3,NA,TGTGCCAGCAGCGTATTCTCCGGAGGGAACACCATATATTTT,CASSVFSGGNTIYF